Following are 30 T cell receptor beta chains from one sample sequenced in a study of T cells in Graves' hyperthyroidism and ophthalmopathy. TCR beta CDR3 region amplification was performed from RNA transcripts. Using the HTBI primer set, a first-round RT-PCR was run on the TCR CDR3. TCRdb reprocessed the multiplex PCR reads with MiXCR, giving one entry per CDR3 protein. This table holds under 350,000 distinct CDR3 sequences, about 18% found once. What was sequenced was blood. These receptors came from a woman aged 45-65 years with Graves' hyperthyroidism.

The DNA for the CDR3 is TGCGCCAGCAGCCTCCGGCAGGGGGCGAGCGGCTACACCTTC. Protein product: CASSLRQGASGYTF. This chain joins TRBV4-1 and TRBJ1-2, with 8 bases fitting TRBD1. This CDR3 comprises 14 residues. The trim removed 4 bases at V and 8 bases at J, leaving 9 bases unmatched. Germline CDR1 MGHRA, CDR2 YSYEKL.

The table lists this clonotype with a few counts. The chain carries TRBV29-1 and TRBJ2-1, with D possibly being TRBD1 or TRBD2 (6 bases each). Germline CDR1 SQVTM, CDR2 ANQGSEA. The CDR3 is 18 amino acids. With 1 base removed from V and 2 bases from J, the gap between germline ends came to 21 bases. The chain's CDR3 is CSVEARGRQYWAYNEQFF. The CDR3 coding sequence is TGCAGCGTTGAAGCCCGGGGGCGCCAGTATTGGGCCTACAATGAGCAGTTCTTC.

The chain joins TRBV18 to TRBJ2-7; D not resolved. V lost 3 bases and J lost 3, with 9 bases in between. CDR1 is KGHSH and CDR2 is LQKENI in the germline V gene. The CDR3 is made up of 13 amino acids. In nucleotides, the CDR3 is TGTGCCAGCTCACCCGGACGGTTCTACGAGCAGTACGTC. Translated: CASSPGRFYEQYV.

V and J are TRBV29-1 and TRBJ1-1; 7 nucleotides agree with TRBD1. J lost 5 bases, V lost 6 bases, and 3 bases had no gene match. Germline CDR1 SQVTM, CDR2 ANQGSEA. The CDR3 spans 11 residues. Here the CDR3 reads CSVRGRTEAFF. CDR3 coding DNA: TGCAGCGTGAGGGGGCGGACTGAAGCTTTCTTT.

This clonotype was seen repeatedly, ten times or more. V and J are TRBV5-1 and TRBJ1-1; 7 nucleotides align to TRBD1. CDR3 length: 15 amino acids. The junction had 3 bases not matched to a gene; V was cut back by 0 bases and J by 1 base. Germline V gene data show CDR1 as SGHRS and CDR2 as YFSETQ. CDR3 sequence: CASSLAGTANTEAFF. Written as DNA, the CDR3 is TGCGCCAGCAGCTTGGCCGGGACAGCGAACACTGAAGCTTTCTTT. Based on the CDR3 plus reference TRBV5-1 and TRBJ1-1, the full variable domain is KAGVTQTPRYLIKTRGQQVTLSCSPISGHRSVSWYQQTPGQGLQFLFEYFSETQRNKGNFPGRFSGRQFSNSRSEMNVSTLELGDSALYLCASSLAGTANTEAFFGQGTRLTVV.

This clonotype was counted many times. This chain connects TRBV10-3 to TRBJ1-2, with D perhaps TRBD1 (5 bases). There are 16 residues in the CDR3. The germline V gene has CDR1 ENHRY and CDR2 SYGVKD. Trimming took 3 bases from V and 5 from J, leaving 19 bases between them. In DNA, the CDR3 is TGTGCCATCAGTGATCAAGAGACAGCTGTAACATATGGCTACACCTTC. Translating it yields CAISDQETAVTYGYTF.

This clonotype appeared a few times. The rearrangement links TRBV30 to TRBJ1-4; D remains unclear. V lost 3 bases to trimming and J lost 1 base, with 12 bases between them. Per the germline V gene, CDR1 is GTSNPN and CDR2 is SVGIG (reference sequence). This CDR3 is 15 amino acids long. The CDR3 DNA is TGTGCCTGGAGCGCCGACCCGTTAACTAATGAAAAACTGTTTTTT. Protein sequence: CAWSADPLTNEKLFF.

This clonotype was observed many times. The chain links TRBV11-1 to TRBJ2-7; 10 bases map to TRBD1. V trimming: 6 bases; J trimming: 1 base; junction bases outside the gene matches: 3. The CDR3 has 14 residues. CDR1 and CDR2 from the germline V gene are SGHAT and FQDESV (reference sequence). CDR3 DNA: TGTGCCAGCAGTGGGACAGGGGCGTCCTACGAGCAGTACTTC. Protein: CASSGTGASYEQYF.

Note on this clonotype: This may be a read error, as it is one base from a much larger clone. The chain joins TRBV18 to TRBJ2-1; D may be TRBD2 (7 bases). V shed 4 bases and J shed 5 bases, with 15 bases lying between them. Per the germline V gene, CDR1 is KGHSH and CDR2 is LQKENI. This CDR3 comprises 15 residues. This CDR3 is CASSLVGGADNEQFF. The CDR3 DNA reads as TGTGCCAGCTCACTTGTGGGGGGGGCCGACAATGAGCAGTTCTTC.

This clonotype was detected many times. This chain connects TRBV27 to TRBJ2-5, with 9 bases lining up with TRBD1. After removal of 4 bases from V and 5 bases from J, the junction contained 5 bases not matched to a gene. Germline V gene lookup returns CDR1 MNHEY and CDR2 SMNVEV (reference sequence). The CDR3 spans 14 residues. CDR3 loop: CASSSQGAQETQYF. The CDR3 DNA follows: TGTGCCAGCAGTTCACAGGGGGCGCAGGAGACCCAGTACTTC.

This clonotype came up many times. The chain has TRBV7-8 and TRBJ2-7; 8 nucleotides line up with TRBD1. The ends lost 6 bases at V and 3 bases at J; junction bases unmatched: 7. This CDR3 contains 14 residues. Germline loops: CDR1 SGHVS, CDR2 FQNEAQ. Here the CDR3 reads CASRPGQDLYEQYV. For the CDR3, the DNA is TGTGCCAGCAGGCCGGGACAGGATCTCTACGAGCAGTACGTC.

In its sample, this clonotype was seen many times. V is TRBV13 and J is TRBJ1-1; D unclear. Germline V lookup: CDR1 PRHDT, CDR2 FYEKMQ (reference sequence). Deletions cut 1 base from V and 2 bases from J, with 8 bases between. This CDR3 is 14 amino acids long. For the CDR3, the DNA is TGTGCCAGCAGCTTAGCGCAGATAAACACTGAAGCTTTCTTT. Residues: CASSLAQINTEAFF.

The chain links TRBV5-1 to TRBJ1-1, with D perhaps matching TRBD1 (6 bases). This CDR3 spans 11 amino acids. The germline V and J ends were trimmed by 10 bases and 8 bases, with 15 bases remaining between them. The V gene's germline CDR1 is SGHRS and CDR2 YFSETQ. In DNA form, the CDR3 reads TGCGCCGGCCGGACAGCGGAAGAAGCTTTCTTT. Amino acid sequence: CAGRTAEEAFF.

This clonotype has just a few counts. V and J are TRBV4-1 and TRBJ2-4, with 11 bases fitting TRBD2. Losses at the gene ends were 0 bases for V and 6 bases for J; bases not matched to a gene: 10. CDR3 length equals 18 residues. Per germline, CDR1 MGHRA and CDR2 YSYEKL. The CDR3 here is CASSQDRDSGRASNIQYF. CDR3 in DNA: TGCGCCAGCAGCCAAGATCGAGATAGCGGGAGGGCCTCAAACATTCAGTACTTC.

This clonotype has a count of ten or more. This chain connects TRBV2 to TRBJ2-7; 9 bases map to TRBD1. Germline lookup yields CDR1 SNHLY and CDR2 FYNNEI. Unmatched junction bases numbered 4, after V lost 8 bases and J lost 2 bases. This CDR3 region has 13 residues. CDR3 sequence reads: CASSDRGTYEQYV. Here the CDR3 DNA reads TGTGCCAGCTCGGACAGGGGAACCTACGAGCAGTACGTC.

This clonotype has at least ten counts. This rearrangement joins TRBV2 to TRBJ1-5; D is possibly TRBD1 (5 bases). The V and J ends lost 1 base and 4 bases respectively, with 11 bases between them. CDR1 and CDR2 from the germline V gene are SNHLY and FYNNEI. The CDR3 has 15 amino acids. The CDR3 region is CASSEDRLRNQPQHF. The CDR3 bases are TGTGCCAGCAGTGAAGACAGGCTAAGGAATCAGCCCCAGCATTTT.

This clonotype was seen ten or more times. The chain employs TRBV5-1 and TRBJ2-3; 8 bases align to TRBD1. CDR3 length: 17 residues. Germline-derived CDR1 and CDR2 are SGHRS and YFSETQ. With 2 bases clipped from V and 0 bases from J, the junction kept 8 bases outside the gene matches. CDR3 region: CASSFPRTGKSTDTQYF. The CDR3 nucleotides read TGCGCCAGCAGCTTTCCCAGGACAGGGAAGAGCACAGATACGCAGTATTTT. Full variable domain (outside the CDR3, taken from reference TRBV5-1 and TRBJ2-3): KAGVTQTPRYLIKTRGQQVTLSCSPISGHRSVSWYQQTPGQGLQFLFEYFSETQRNKGNFPGRFSGRQFSNSRSEMNVSTLELGDSALYLCASSFPRTGKSTDTQYFGPGTRLTVL.

On this clonotype: At one boundary the junction diverges from the germline segment, which might be a read error. This chain joins TRBV20-1 and TRBJ1-1; TRBD1 matches 8 bases. CDR1 DFQATT and CDR2 SNEGSKA come from the germline V gene (reference sequence). The CDR3 has 13 amino acids. This CDR3 reads CSADTGGRLEALF. CDR3 nucleotide sequence: TGCAGTGCCGATACAGGGGGTCGCCTTGAAGCTCTCTTT.

This clonotype was observed a handful of times. The chain links TRBV5-1 to TRBJ2-2, with 7 positions matching TRBD1. V was pared by 4 bases and J by 1 base, with 10 bases of the junction left unmatched. CDR1 is SGHRS and CDR2 is YFSETQ in the germline V gene. There are 17 residues in the CDR3. CDR3: CASSNPGDSLNTGELFF. In nucleotides, the CDR3 is TGCGCCAGCAGCAACCCTGGGGACAGCTTGAACACCGGGGAGCTGTTTTTT.

There are a few counts of this clonotype. V gene TRBV12-3 or TRBV12-4 combines with J gene TRBJ2-1; 11 bases agree with TRBD2. The ends lost 5 bases at V and 6 bases at J; junction bases unmatched: 3. This CDR3 is built from 14 residues. CDR3 nucleotide sequence: TGTGCCAGCAGTGTCACTAGCGGGAGCAATGAGCAGTTCTTC. It is translated as CASSVTSGSNEQFF.

This clonotype appeared many times. This chain links TRBV27 with TRBJ2-7; weak D call: TRBD2 (7 bases). CDR1 is MNHEY, CDR2 SMNVEV, per germline (reference sequence). The CDR3 spans 15 residues. The V end was cut by 5 bases, the J end by 3 bases, with 17 bases between. The CDR3 DNA is TGTGCCAGCAGTCCCGGAGGGGGGGCGAACTACGAGCAGTACTTC. It specifies CASSPGGGANYEQYF.

This clonotype was recorded a few times. V is TRBV12-3 or TRBV12-4 and J is TRBJ2-5; 10 nucleotides line up with TRBD2. The CDR3 has 15 amino acids. The V and J ends lost 5 bases and 5 bases, in that order; junction bases with no gene match: 8. CDR3 DNA sequence: TGTGCCAGCAGTCGCAGCGGGGGGGCCGCGGAGACCCAGTACTTC. As protein: CASSRSGGAAETQYF.

The chain joins TRBV30 to TRBJ1-1, with 8 bases matching TRBD1. Germline V CDR1 and CDR2: GTSNPN, SVGIG (reference sequence). After removal of 0 bases from V and 4 bases from J, the junction contained 1 base not matched to a gene. The CDR3 is 13 amino acids. The CDR3 sequence is CAWSVDRGTEAFF. CDR3 coding DNA: TGTGCCTGGAGTGTCGACAGGGGCACTGAAGCTTTCTTT.

This clonotype was observed at least ten times. The DNA of the CDR3 is TGTGCCAGCAGTGCCGACCTGGGGACCGGGGAGCTGTTTTTT. Its translation is CASSADLGTGELFF. The V call is TRBV2, the J call TRBJ2-2; D call uncertain. The CDR3 runs to 14 residues. Germline V gene lookup returns CDR1 SNHLY and CDR2 FYNNEI. Trimming removed 4 bases from V and 5 bases from J, with 11 bases in between.

At least ten counts were recorded for this clonotype. The J gene is TRBJ1-1, the V gene TRBV5-8; the match to TRBD1 covers 7 bases. Germline values: CDR1 SGHTS, CDR2 YDEGEE. This CDR3 spans 13 amino acids. The J segment lost 4 bases and the V segment lost 2 bases, leaving 2 bases of the junction unmatched. The CDR3 DNA is TGTGCCAGCAGCTTTAACAGGGGCACTGAAGCTTTCTTT. Amino acid sequence: CASSFNRGTEAFF. Complete variable domain (other parts from reference TRBV5-8 and TRBJ1-1): EAGVTQSPTHLIKTRGQQATLRCSPISGHTSVYWYQQALGLGLQFLLWYDEGEERNRGNFPPRFSGRQFPNYSSELNVNALELEDSALYLCASSFNRGTEAFFGQGTRLTVV.

This chain uses TRBV12-3 or TRBV12-4 with TRBJ1-2; tentatively, D is TRBD1 (6 bases). V lost 6 bases and J lost 7, with 15 bases in between. The CDR3 has 13 amino acids. The CDR3 DNA reads TGTGCCAGCAGCGCGTCGGGGGGCTCTGGCTACACCTTC. Protein product: CASSASGGSGYTF.

This clonotype was counted many times. This chain links TRBV11-2 with TRBJ2-3, with D unclear. Germline V gene lookup returns CDR1 SGHAT and CDR2 FQNNGV. The length of the CDR3 is 11 residues. V shed 3 bases and J shed 7 bases, with 5 bases lying between them. The CDR3: CASSFGNTQYF. Here the CDR3 DNA reads TGTGCCAGCAGCTTTGGGAATACGCAGTATTTT. Full variable domain (remainder filled in from reference TRBV11-2 and TRBJ2-3): EAGVAQSPRYKIIEKRQSVAFWCNPISGHATLYWYQQILGQGPKLLIQFQNNGVVDDSQLPKDRFSAERLKGVDSTLKIQPAKLEDSAVYLCASSFGNTQYFGPGTRLTVL.

Many counts were recorded for this clonotype. The V and J genes are TRBV30 and TRBJ1-2; TRBD1 agrees at 12 bases. The germline V gene has CDR1 GTSNPN and CDR2 SVGIG (reference sequence). The CDR3 runs 14 residues. This CDR3 is CALEPGQGAEGYTF. The CDR3 nucleotides read TGTGCGCTGGAACCGGGACAGGGGGCGGAGGGCTACACCTTC.

In this sample, this clonotype turned up many times. This chain uses TRBV12-3 or TRBV12-4 with TRBJ2-5, with 12 nucleotides matching TRBD2. After removal of 5 bases from V and 4 bases from J, the junction contained 5 bases not matched to a gene. The CDR3 is 15 amino acids. The CDR3 DNA reads TGTGCCAGCAGTCGACTAGCGGGGGCCATAGAGACCCAGTACTTC. This gives the protein CASSRLAGAIETQYF.

This clonotype was counted many times. The chain employs TRBV12-3 or TRBV12-4 and TRBJ2-3; D is uncertain. V was shortened by 7 bases and J by 0 bases, with 8 bases between the two germline ends. The CDR3 sequence is 13 residues long. The chain's CDR3 is CASTVTSTDTQYF. The CDR3, as DNA: TGTGCCAGCACTGTGACTAGCACAGATACGCAGTATTTT.